These T cell receptor beta chains were read from a single sample in a study of blood T cell repertoires in COVID-19. The repertoire was sequenced with immunoSEQ multiplex PCR; TCRdb's copy has only in-frame clones and lacks some. The sample lists about 200,000 clones, roughly nine tenths occurring once. The sequencing input was peripheral blood. The source is a woman aged 45-60 years with COVID-19, enrolled during active disease. The CDR3 runs from the conserved cysteine through the conserved F or W. The order of the fields is V gene, D gene, J gene, CDR3 protein. A D gene is named only where the DNA matches it firmly.

v_call: TRBV7-2
d_call: TRBD1
j_call: TRBJ1-2
cdr3_aa: CASSLALGQGNYGYTF

v_call: TRBV6-2/TRBV6-3
d_call: .
j_call: TRBJ2-2
cdr3_aa: CASSLSGPGELFF

v_call: TRBV7-6
d_call: .
j_call: TRBJ2-7
cdr3_aa: CASSLGGYRDEQYF

v_call: TRBV13
d_call: .
j_call: TRBJ2-7
cdr3_aa: CASSFWGQGPSVEQYF

v_call: TRBV27
d_call: TRBD1
j_call: TRBJ1-3
cdr3_aa: CASSPGTAYRNTIYF

v_call: TRBV11-3
d_call: TRBD2
j_call: TRBJ2-3
cdr3_aa: CASSLVLAAGGTDTQYF

v_call: TRBV12-3/TRBV12-4
d_call: .
j_call: TRBJ2-3
cdr3_aa: CASSLKEGDTQYF

v_call: TRBV28
d_call: TRBD1
j_call: TRBJ1-5
cdr3_aa: CASSPQTGAQPQHF

v_call: TRBV19
d_call: TRBD1
j_call: TRBJ1-6
cdr3_aa: CASSHRGNSPLHF

v_call: TRBV5-1
d_call: .
j_call: TRBJ2-2
cdr3_aa: CASSFKFHLPNTGELFF

v_call: TRBV6-2/TRBV6-3
d_call: TRBD2
j_call: TRBJ2-2
cdr3_aa: CASRPSGNTGELFF

v_call: TRBV28
d_call: .
j_call: TRBJ1-5
cdr3_aa: CASRQPGQGLFPQHF

v_call: TRBV18
d_call: TRBD2
j_call: TRBJ2-1
cdr3_aa: CASSPRLAGGVRGNEQFF

v_call: TRBV27
d_call: .
j_call: TRBJ2-1
cdr3_aa: CASSAFNEQFF

v_call: TRBV10-3
d_call: TRBD2
j_call: TRBJ2-1
cdr3_aa: CAISERGLAGRDEQFF